This TCR beta chain was observed in a study of T cells after yellow fever vaccination. In the study overall: Low-cell-number fractions were prepared with SMART-Seq v4 Ultra Low Input. General observations from the study: Primary-vaccination clones mostly resurfaced post-booster (around 95% CD4, 75% to 90% CD8). Abundant contaminating clonotypes from the bulk population could appear in FACS-sorted repertoires.

This CDR3 has 10 residues. CDR1 is KGHSH and CDR2 is LQKENI in the germline V gene. The V end was cut by 3 bases, the J end by 10 bases, with 7 bases between. Generation of TCR cDNA used 5'RACE template switching (which added a universal primer site and UMIs). TCRdb re-derived calls from the 5' RACE reads in MiXCR, one entry per CDR3 protein. The repertoire consists of some 390,000 distinct CDR3 sequences, with more than 5.5% occurring once and the leading ten covering 15%. This clonotype showed up just a few times. The antigen remains undetermined. Sequenced here: PBMCs, sampled 5 days after the yellow fever booster vaccination. This chain links TRBV18 with TRBJ2-7; no reliable D call. This clonotype originated in a man younger than 45 who received the YFV17D yellow fever vaccine. CDR3 sequence reads: CASSPGLQYF. The CDR3, as DNA: TGTGCCAGCTCACCCGGCCTCCAGTACTTC.